Each of the 11 T cell receptor beta chains below was sequenced from the same sample in a study of T cells after yellow fever vaccination. In TCRdb, the 5' RACE reads were re-called with MiXCR into one record per CDR3 protein. The table has under 300,000 distinct CDR3 sequences, 6.9% seen once. Specimen: CD4+ T cells sorted from PBMCs, collected 15 days after the yellow fever booster vaccination. The source of these receptors is a man younger than 40 who received the YFV17D yellow fever vaccine.

There are a few counts of this clonotype. The rearrangement links TRBV5-6 to TRBJ2-1, with 10 bases that match TRBD2. CDR3 length: 15 residues. Unmatched junction bases numbered 5, after V lost 3 bases and J lost 5 bases. Per the germline V gene, CDR1 is SGHDT and CDR2 is YYEEEE. CDR3 residues: CASSWGTSADNEQFF. The DNA for the CDR3 is TGTGCCAGCAGCTGGGGGACTAGCGCTGACAATGAGCAGTTCTTC.

This clonotype was observed a few times. The chain carries TRBV10-3 and TRBJ1-1; D call uncertain. Looked up from germline, CDR1 is ENHRY and CDR2 is SYGVKD. The length of the CDR3 is 13 residues. V dropped 7 bases and J dropped 3 bases, with 12 bases sitting between them. The CDR3 is CAINRGFDTEAFF. CDR3 DNA sequence: TGTGCCATCAATCGGGGATTCGACACTGAAGCTTTCTTT.

The table lists this clonotype with a few counts. J is TRBJ2-3 and V is TRBV20-1, with D hard to call. V was shortened by 6 bases and J by 6 bases, with 7 bases between the two germline ends. The CDR3 covers 10 residues. Germline V gene lookup returns CDR1 DFQATT and CDR2 SNEGSKA (reference sequence). The CDR3 reads CSAPLDTQYF. The CDR3 DNA is TGCAGTGCCCCCCTCGATACGCAGTATTTT.

This clonotype was seen a few times. V usage is TRBV7-2 and J usage is TRBJ2-1; 7 nucleotides agree with TRBD2. Germline CDR1 reads SGHTA; CDR2 reads FQGNSA. CDR3 length: 17 amino acids. The J segment lost 3 bases and the V segment lost 1 base, leaving 9 bases of the junction unmatched. CDR3 nucleotide sequence: TGTGCCAGCAGCTTAGGGCCACCGCGGGGGATCTACAATGAGCAGTTCTTC. Protein: CASSLGPPRGIYNEQFF.

This clonotype was found many times. The chain recombines TRBV11-2 with TRBJ2-1; D may be TRBD2 (7 bases). Germline values: CDR1 SGHAT, CDR2 FQNNGV. V was clipped by 8 bases and J by 6 bases, with 17 bases between them. The CDR3 is 14 residues long. CDR3 bases: TGTGCCAGCTCTACTCTGAGGGGGGGCAATGAGCAGTTCTTC. Encoded protein: CASSTLRGGNEQFF.

This clonotype was seen at least ten times. The CDR3 loop reads CASSWTLRASYEQYF. The CDR3 DNA follows: TGTGCCAGCAGCTGGACTCTGAGGGCTTCCTACGAGCAGTACTTC. The chain is built from TRBV12-3 or TRBV12-4 and TRBJ2-7; D possibly corresponds to TRBD2 (5 bases). The CDR3 sequence is 15 residues long. V was shortened by 6 bases and J by 1 base, with 16 bases between the two germline ends.

This clonotype was counted at least ten times. This chain connects TRBV29-1 to TRBJ2-1, with TRBD1 matching over 9 bases. The V segment lost 5 bases and the J segment 6 bases; nucleotides outside the gene matches: 11. The CDR3 is 15 amino acids. The germline CDR1 and CDR2 sequences are SQVTM and ANQGSEA. In DNA, the CDR3 is TGCAGCGTTCAATGGGGACAGGGAGGTATCAATGAGCAGTTCTTC. Its translation is CSVQWGQGGINEQFF.

This clonotype showed up many times. The chain is built from TRBV2 and TRBJ2-2; D might be TRBD1 (5 bases). The CDR3 consists of 15 residues. The germline CDR1 and CDR2 sequences are SNHLY and FYNNEI. The V gene lost 6 bases and the J gene lost 0 bases, with 11 bases spanning the gap. CDR3 nucleotides: TGTGCCAGCAGCTCAGGGTTCGCGAACACCGGGGAGCTGTTTTTT. Translation gives CASSSGFANTGELFF.

This chain connects TRBV12-3 or TRBV12-4 to TRBJ1-5, with TRBD1 matching 9 bases. This CDR3 region has 14 residues. With V trimmed by 7 bases and J by 5 bases, 6 bases remained unmatched. This chain's CDR3 is CASTKGQGDQPQHF. CDR3 nucleotide sequence: TGTGCCAGCACCAAGGGACAGGGAGATCAGCCCCAGCATTTT.

This clonotype turned up a few times. V is TRBV2 and J is TRBJ2-5; no clear D. Germline V gene data show CDR1 as SNHLY and CDR2 as FYNNEI. V dropped 7 bases and J dropped 2 bases, with 14 bases sitting between them. The CDR3 runs to 14 residues. CDR3 protein: CASKSSSYQETQYF. For the CDR3, the DNA is TGTGCCAGCAAATCATCTAGTTATCAAGAGACCCAGTACTTC.

In the case of this clonotype: A read error may account for a junction end that differs from germline. The rearrangement links TRBV20-1 to TRBJ2-2; TRBD2 agrees at 10 bases. The germline gives CDR1 DFQATT, CDR2 SNEGSKA (reference sequence). The CDR3 totals 15 residues. DNA for the CDR3: TGCTGTGCTAGCGGGAGAGAGGCGAACACCGGGGAGCTGTTTTTT. Its protein product is CCASGREANTGELFF.